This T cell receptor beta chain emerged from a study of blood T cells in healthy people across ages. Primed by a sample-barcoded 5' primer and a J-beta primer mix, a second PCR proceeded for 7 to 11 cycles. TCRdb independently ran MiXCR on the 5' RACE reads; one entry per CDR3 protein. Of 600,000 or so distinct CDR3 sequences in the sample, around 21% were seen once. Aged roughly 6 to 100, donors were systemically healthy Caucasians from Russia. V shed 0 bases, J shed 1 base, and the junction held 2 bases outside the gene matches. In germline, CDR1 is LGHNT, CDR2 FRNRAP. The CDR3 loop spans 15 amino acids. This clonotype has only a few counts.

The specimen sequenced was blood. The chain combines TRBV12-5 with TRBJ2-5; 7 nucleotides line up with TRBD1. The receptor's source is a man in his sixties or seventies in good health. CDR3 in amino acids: CASGLVQGFQETQYF. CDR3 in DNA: TGTGCTAGTGGTTTGGTACAGGGGTTCCAAGAGACCCAGTACTTC.